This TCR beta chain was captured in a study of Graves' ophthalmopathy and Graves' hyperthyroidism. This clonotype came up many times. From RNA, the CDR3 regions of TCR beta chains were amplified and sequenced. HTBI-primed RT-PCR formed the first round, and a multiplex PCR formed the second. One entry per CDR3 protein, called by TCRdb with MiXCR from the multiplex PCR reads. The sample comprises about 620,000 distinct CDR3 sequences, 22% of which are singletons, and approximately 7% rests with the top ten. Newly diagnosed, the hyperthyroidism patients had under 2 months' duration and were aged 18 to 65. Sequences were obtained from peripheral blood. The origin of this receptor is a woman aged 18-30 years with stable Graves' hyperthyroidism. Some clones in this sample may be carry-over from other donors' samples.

The CDR3 reads CATSLGRGGYTF. CDR3 bases: TGTGCCACCAGCCTGGGACGTGGCGGCTACACCTTC. The J gene is TRBJ1-2, the V gene TRBV24-1; D is possibly TRBD1 (5 bases). Trimming cost V 7 bases and J 8 bases, with 13 bases left between them. From germline, CDR1 is KGHDR and CDR2 SFDVKD. This CDR3 has 12 amino acids.